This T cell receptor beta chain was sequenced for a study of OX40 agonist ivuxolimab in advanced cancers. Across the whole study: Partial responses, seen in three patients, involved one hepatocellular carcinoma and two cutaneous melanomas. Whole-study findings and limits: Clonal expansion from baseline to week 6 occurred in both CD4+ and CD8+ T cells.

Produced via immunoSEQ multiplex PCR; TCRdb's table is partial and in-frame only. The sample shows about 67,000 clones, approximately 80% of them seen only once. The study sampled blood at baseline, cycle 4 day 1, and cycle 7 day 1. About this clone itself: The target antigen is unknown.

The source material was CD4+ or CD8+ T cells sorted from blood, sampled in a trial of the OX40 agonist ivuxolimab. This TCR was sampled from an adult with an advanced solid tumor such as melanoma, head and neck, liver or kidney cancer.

The CDR3 DNA follows: TGCGCCAGCAGCCAATTTATTAACACTGAAGCTTTCTTT. Translating gives CASSQFINTEAFF. The chain links TRBV4-1 to TRBJ1-1, with D uncertain. Between the trimmed V and J ends, which lost 2 bases and 2 bases, there was a span of 6 bases. CDR3 length: 13 amino acids. Germline CDR1 is MGHRA and CDR2 is YSYEKL.